Listed below are T cell receptor beta chains from one sample, sequenced in a study of prognosis after radiotherapy for stage I lung cancer. TCRdb redid the calling of the multiplex PCR reads with MiXCR, one entry per CDR3 protein. The data hold over 13,000 distinct CDR3 sequences, with roughly 30% observed a single time. The input for sequencing was PBMCs, taken before or after stereotactic body radiation therapy (not recorded which). These receptors were obtained from a donor over 45 with non-small cell lung cancer. Both conserved end residues are part of each CDR3. The D gene is left open where the match is weak. The size field is filled for only some rows; it gives once, few, many or a size class.

clone size	J gene	CDR3 length	V gene	D gene	CDR3 protein	CDR3 DNA
medium-sized	TRBJ2-1	14	TRBV27	.	CASSFFGVYNEQFF	TGTGCCAGCAGTTTTTTCGGGGTATACAATGAGCAGTTCTTC
many	TRBJ2-1	17	TRBV5-4	TRBD2	CASSPGLAGTPLGEQFF	TGTGCCAGCAGCCCGGGACTAGCGGGTACCCCGTTGGGTGAGCAGTTCTTC
medium-sized	TRBJ1-3	14	TRBV6-1	TRBD1	CASSPTTGKDTIYF	TGTGCCAGCAGTCCCACGACAGGGAAGGACACCATATATTTT
.	TRBJ2-3	16	TRBV20-1	TRBD2	CSAGWGTRRGSDKQYF	TGCAGTGCAGGGTGGGGGACTAGACGGGGTTCGGATAAGCAGTATTTT
medium-sized	TRBJ2-3	16	TRBV28	TRBD1	CASSLYEGASTDTQYF	TGTGCCAGCAGTTTATACGAGGGGGCGAGCACAGATACGCAGTATTTT
many	TRBJ2-2	17	TRBV2	.	CASSERGRGSTPGELFF	TGTGCCAGCAGTGAAAGGGGGAGGGGATCTACTCCCGGGGAGCTGTTTTTT
many	TRBJ2-1	13	TRBV5-1	.	CASCGGEYNEQFF	TGCGCCAGCTGTGGCGGGGAGTACAATGAGCAGTTCTTC
many	TRBJ2-7	15	TRBV11-1	.	CASGGDLGEFYEQYF	TGTGCCAGCGGAGGGGACCTAGGGGAATTTTACGAGCAGTACTTC
many	TRBJ1-5	13	TRBV28	.	CASSYDTSKPQHF	TGTGCCAGCAGCTATGACACTTCTAAGCCCCAGCATTTT
many	TRBJ2-7	14	TRBV7-9	TRBD1	CASSFGQGLYEQYF	TGTGCCAGCAGCTTCGGACAGGGGTTATACGAGCAGTACTTC
many	TRBJ1-3	16	TRBV5-6	.	CASSPGGDVSGNTIYF	TGTGCCAGCAGCCCAGGAGGGGACGTCTCTGGAAACACCATATATTTT
many	TRBJ2-1	15	TRBV4-1	TRBD2	CASSQTSGRWNEQFF	TGCGCCAGCAGCCAAACTAGCGGGAGGTGGAATGAGCAGTTCTTC
medium-sized	TRBJ2-3	16	TRBV12-3/TRBV12-4	.	CASSLAGDEDTDTQYF	TGTGCCAGCAGTTTAGCGGGGGATGAGGACACAGATACGCAGTATTTT
many	TRBJ2-7	15	TRBV4-1	TRBD1	CASSQAGGAAYEQYF	TGCGCCAGCAGCCAAGCAGGGGGCGCTGCCTACGAGCAGTACTTC
many	TRBJ2-4	13	TRBV20-1	TRBD1	CSARDHGDRGQYF	TGCAGTGCTAGAGATCACGGGGACAGGGGTCAGTACTTC
medium-sized	TRBJ2-5	16	TRBV28	TRBD1	CASSLSGTAIQETQYF	TGTGCCAGCAGTTTAAGTGGGACAGCCATCCAAGAGACCCAGTACTTC
many	TRBJ1-4	13	TRBV7-9	.	CASSRVTIEKLFF	TGTGCCAGCAGCAGAGTGACGATTGAAAAACTGTTTTTT
.	TRBJ1-2	17	TRBV7-2	.	CASSLGYVESYTYGYNF	TGTGCGAGCAGCTTAGGGTACGTTGAGTCGTACACCTATGGCTACAACTTC
medium-sized	TRBJ2-1	15	TRBV7-9	TRBD1	CASSYPGQGASEQFF	TGTGCCAGCAGCTACCCGGGACAGGGGGCTAGTGAGCAGTTCTTC
.	TRBJ2-7	15	TRBV6-2/TRBV6-3	TRBD1	CAGSEAAGGGYERYF	TGTGCCGGCAGTGAAGCGGCAGGGGGCGGCTACGAGCGGTACTTC
many	TRBJ2-5	14	TRBV6-2/TRBV6-3	TRBD2	CASSLGLAGGTQYF	TGTGCCAGCAGTTTAGGACTAGCGGGGGGGACCCAGTACTTC
many	TRBJ2-3	14	TRBV29-1	TRBD1	CSVGGQGVSDTQYF	TGCAGCGTGGGAGGACAGGGTGTTTCAGATACGCAGTATTTT
.	TRBJ2-7	18	TRBV10-3	TRBD2	CAISFYTLSGGPYNEQYF	TGTGCCATCAGCTTCTACACTCTTAGCGGGGGGCCTTACAATGAGCAGTACTTC
many	TRBJ2-4	12	TRBV3-1	.	CASSASGDIQYF	TGTGCCAGCAGCGCCTCGGGGGACATTCAGTACTTC
many	TRBJ2-7	13	TRBV30	.	CAWSVGRGSEQYF	TGTGCCTGGAGTGTAGGCCGGGGTAGCGAGCAGTACTTC
many	TRBJ2-3	13	TRBV29-1	TRBD2	CSVDQPGGDTQYF	TGCAGCGTTGACCAACCGGGGGGGGATACGCAGTATTTT
many	TRBJ1-5	14	TRBV7-9	.	CASSLEGASQPQHF	TGTGCCAGCAGCTTAGAAGGGGCAAGTCAGCCCCAGCATTTT
many	TRBJ1-5	14	TRBV19	.	CASSPGHYNQPQHF	TGTGCCAGTAGTCCCGGACACTACAATCAGCCCCAGCATTTT
many	TRBJ1-5	14	TRBV7-9	TRBD1	CASSQTGMNQPQHF	TGTGCCAGCAGCCAGACAGGGATGAATCAGCCCCAGCATTTT
many	TRBJ1-4	14	TRBV15	.	CATSPPRWDEKLFF	TGTGCCACCAGCCCCCCTCGCTGGGATGAAAAACTGTTTTTT
few	TRBJ1-1	17	TRBV20-1	TRBD1	CSARDPWTGGGNTEAFF	TGCAGTGCTAGAGATCCCTGGACAGGGGGGGGGAACACTGAAGCTTTCTTT
many	TRBJ2-1	14	TRBV7-9	.	CASSSPHDYNEQFF	TGTGCCAGCAGCTCCCCCCACGACTACAATGAGCAGTTCTTC
.	TRBJ2-1	16	TRBV6-9	.	CASSYVGFRGRNEQFF	TGTGCCAGCAGTTATGTGGGGTTTAGAGGGAGGAATGAGCAGTTCTTC
.	TRBJ2-7	16	TRBV6-5	.	CPSSYSTESVVYEQYF	TGTCCCAGCAGTTACTCGACTGAGTCAGTTGTCTACGAGCAGTACTTC
.	TRBJ2-7	15	TRBV19	TRBD1	CASTIFHRGSYERYF	TGTGCCAGTACTATATTTCACAGGGGCTCCTACGAGCGGTACTTC
few	TRBJ2-6	15	TRBV29-1	.	CSVGDSNSGANVLTF	TGCAGCGTTGGTGACAGCAACTCTGGGGCCAACGTCCTGACTTTC
medium-sized	TRBJ1-4	12	TRBV28	.	CASSSQSEKLFF	TGTGCCAGCAGTTCCCAAAGCGAAAAACTGTTTTTT
many	TRBJ2-5	15	TRBV15	TRBD1	CATSRRTGRRETQYF	TGTGCCACCAGCAGACGGACAGGGAGGCGGGAGACCCAGTACTTC
.	TRBJ2-6	16	TRBV6-2/TRBV6-3	.	CASSYSLGGGANFLTF	TGTGCCAGCAGTTACTCGCTAGGAGGTGGGGCCAACTTTCTGACTTTC
.	TRBJ1-2	15	TRBV4-1	.	CASILFDGNPYGYTF	TGCGCCAGCATCCTATTCGACGGGAACCCTTATGGCTACACCTTC
.	TRBJ2-1	15	TRBV7-8	.	CASSDRFSSYNEQFF	TGTGCCAGCAGCGACAGGTTCAGCTCCTACAATGAGCAGTTCTTC
many	TRBJ2-1	17	TRBV19	TRBD2	CASSTSGLAGVYNEQFF	TGTGCCAGTAGTACGTCGGGACTAGCGGGAGTGTACAATGAGCAGTTCTTC
many	TRBJ1-4	14	TRBV5-1	.	CASSLGQNNEKLFF	TGCGCCAGCAGCTTGGGGCAGAATAATGAAAAACTGTTTTTT
.	TRBJ2-1	15	TRBV9	.	CASSVEAGGGYEQFF	TGTGCCAGCAGCGTAGAGGCAGGGGGGGGTTATGAGCAGTTCTTC
many	TRBJ1-1	13	TRBV6-2/TRBV6-3	.	CASRDRLNTEAFF	TGTGCCAGCAGGGACCGACTAAACACTGAAGCTTTCTTT
.	TRBJ2-3	17	TRBV20-1	TRBD2	CSAKDNGRGAATDTQYF	TGCAGTGCTAAAGATAACGGGCGGGGGGCCGCCACAGATACGCAGTATTTT
many	TRBJ2-7	12	TRBV10-3	TRBD1	CAQQGEGGEQYF	TGTGCCCAACAGGGGGAAGGAGGCGAGCAGTACTTC
medium-sized	TRBJ2-1	14	TRBV19	.	CASKSAQFYNEQFF	TGTGCCAGCAAGTCAGCCCAATTTTACAATGAGCAGTTCTTC
many	TRBJ1-5	17	TRBV6-5	.	CASSYRRQAGVGQPQHF	TGTGCCAGCAGTTACCGGCGGCAGGCAGGGGTCGGTCAGCCCCAGCATTTT
many	TRBJ2-7	15	TRBV7-9	TRBD2	CASSPSTSNSYEQYF	TGTGCCAGCAGCCCGTCGACTAGCAATTCCTACGAGCAGTACTTC
many	TRBJ1-1	13	TRBV7-9	TRBD1	CASSRAGGTEAFF	TGTGCCAGCAGCAGGGCAGGGGGCACTGAAGCTTTCTTT
many	TRBJ2-3	15	TRBV20-1	.	CSASFASAGSDTQYF	TGCAGTGCTAGTTTTGCTAGCGCAGGATCAGATACGCAGTATTTT
.	TRBJ2-7	14	TRBV28	.	CAGSPVIVENEKYF	TGTGCAGGCAGTCCCGTTATCGTCGAGAACGAGAAGTACTTC
.	TRBJ1-2	13	TRBV2	TRBD1	CASGDSFNYGYAF	TGTGCCAGCGGGGACAGTTTTAATTATGGCTACGCCTTC
medium-sized	TRBJ1-2	14	TRBV28	.	CASSSAALVGGYTF	TGTGCCAGCAGTTCCGCGGCTCTGGTGGGTGGCTACACCTTC
many	TRBJ1-3	13	TRBV3-1	.	CASSQASGNTIYF	TGTGCCAGCAGCCAGGCATCTGGAAACACCATATATTTT
many	TRBJ1-4	16	TRBV27	.	CASSLQGYSTNEKLFF	TGTGCCAGCAGTTTACAGGGGTATTCAACTAATGAAAAACTGTTTTTT